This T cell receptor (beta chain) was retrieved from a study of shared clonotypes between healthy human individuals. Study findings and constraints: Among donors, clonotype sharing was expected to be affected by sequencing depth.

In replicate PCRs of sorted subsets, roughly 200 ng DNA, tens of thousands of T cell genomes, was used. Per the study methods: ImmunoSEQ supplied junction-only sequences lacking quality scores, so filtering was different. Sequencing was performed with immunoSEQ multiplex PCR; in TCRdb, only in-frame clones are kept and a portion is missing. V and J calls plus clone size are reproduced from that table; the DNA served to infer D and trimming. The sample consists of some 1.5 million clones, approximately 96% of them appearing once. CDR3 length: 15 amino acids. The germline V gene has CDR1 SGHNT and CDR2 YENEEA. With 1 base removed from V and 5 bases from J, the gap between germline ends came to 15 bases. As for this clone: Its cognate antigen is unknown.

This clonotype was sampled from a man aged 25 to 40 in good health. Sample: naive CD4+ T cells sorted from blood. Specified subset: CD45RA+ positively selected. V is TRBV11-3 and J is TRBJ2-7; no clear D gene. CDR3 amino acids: CASSLGSQNTDEQYF. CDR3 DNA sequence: TGTGCCAGCAGCTTAGGCTCCCAGAATACCGACGAGCAGTACTTC.